Below, 19 T cell receptor beta chains from the same sample are listed, as sequenced in a study of T-cell reconstitution after alpha-beta-depleted transplantation in children. A TCRbeta library incorporating unique molecular identifiers was prepared. TCRdb called the PCR reads again in MiXCR, with one record for every CDR3 protein. The data hold 500,000 to 650,000 distinct CDR3 sequences, with 13% observed a single time. The sequences come from PBMCs, mostly from graft donor cells, collected 360 days after TCRalphabeta/CD19-depleted stem cell transplant. All receptors derive from a male patient younger than 18 who had a stem cell transplant for acute myeloid leukemia, so the T cells may come from the graft donor.

At least ten counts were recorded for this clonotype. The V gene is TRBV20-1, the J gene TRBJ2-7, with TRBD1 identical over 7 bases. The CDR3 covers 13 residues. Germline V CDR1 and CDR2: DFQATT, SNEGSKA (reference sequence). V was clipped by 5 bases and J by 2 bases; unmatched bases: 6. The CDR3 DNA follows: TGCAGTGCTGGGGGACAGCGACCCTACGAGCAGTACTTC. It yields the protein CSAGGQRPYEQYF.

V usage is TRBV4-2 and J usage is TRBJ1-1, with unresolved D. CDR1 is LGHNA and CDR2 is YNFKEQ in the germline V gene. The germline V and J ends were trimmed by 4 bases and 1 base, with 19 bases remaining between them. The CDR3 loop spans 17 amino acids. CDR3 in DNA: TGTGCCAGCAGCCTTTGGAGTTCCAGCCAGGAGAACACTGAAGCTTTCTTT. Its protein is CASSLWSSSQENTEAFF.

The rearrangement links TRBV29-1 to TRBJ2-7, with TRBD1 matching over 7 bases. The CDR3 runs to 13 residues. With 4 bases clipped from V and 9 bases from J, the junction kept 12 bases outside the gene matches. CDR1 and CDR2 (germline): SQVTM, ANQGSEA. The CDR3 sequence: CSVGQGVRFGQYF. In DNA form, the CDR3 reads TGCAGCGTTGGACAGGGTGTACGGTTCGGGCAGTACTTC.

The table lists this clonotype with many counts. This chain links TRBV27 with TRBJ2-7; D possibly uses TRBD1 or TRBD2 (7 bases each). CDR1 MNHEY and CDR2 SMNVEV come from the germline V gene (reference sequence). The V end lost 5 bases, the J end lost 8 bases, and 28 bases lay between the germline ends. The CDR3 covers 17 residues. CDR3 sequence (DNA): TGTGCCAGCAGTCTTATCAGCCCCCGGGGCAGGGGGGGAAAGCAGTACTTC. Amino acid sequence: CASSLISPRGRGGKQYF.

Note on this clonotype: This may be a read error, as it is one base from a much larger clone. V gene TRBV20-1 combines with J gene TRBJ2-2, with D unclear. V dropped 3 bases and J dropped 7 bases, with 15 bases sitting between them. The CDR3 extends over 14 amino acids. Looked up from germline, CDR1 is DFQATT and CDR2 is SNEGSKA (reference sequence). Written as DNA, the CDR3 is TGCAGTGCTAGGATAATGGGGTACATCGGGGAGCTGTTTTTT. This encodes CSARIMGYIGELFF.

CDR3 amino acids: CASSRGLDGQPQHF. CDR3 sequence (DNA): TGTGCCAGCAGCCGAGGCCTGGACGGTCAGCCCCAGCATTTT. The chain couples TRBV7-9 to TRBJ1-5; no reliable D call. This CDR3 contains 14 residues. Per germline, CDR1 SEHNR and CDR2 FQNEAQ (reference sequence). Trimming removed 5 bases at V and 6 bases at J, with 14 bases between.

This clonotype was recorded once. The rearrangement joins TRBV7-3 to TRBJ2-7, with D tentatively TRBD1 (5 bases). Germline CDR1 and CDR2: SGHTA and FQGTGA. V was trimmed by 4 bases and J by 7 bases, leaving 14 bases between them. The CDR3 loop spans 13 amino acids. The CDR3 spells CASSSAAGWEQYF. In DNA form, the CDR3 reads TGTGCCAGCAGCTCCGCCGCAGGGTGGGAGCAGTACTTC.

In its sample, this clonotype was seen many times. This chain uses TRBV10-3 with TRBJ2-7, with 13 bases that match TRBD2. Germline V CDR1 and CDR2: ENHRY, SYGVKD. J lost 5 bases, V lost 6 bases, and 4 bases had no gene match. The CDR3 is 14 amino acids. DNA of the CDR3: TGTGCCATCAGGGGGACTAGCGGGATGAACGAGCAGTACTTC. It encodes CAIRGTSGMNEQYF.

The chain is built from TRBV25-1 and TRBJ2-4; 12 bases match TRBD2. V shed 4 bases, J shed 2 bases, and the junction held 3 bases outside the gene matches. This CDR3 is 16 amino acids long. Germline V gene data show CDR1 as MGHDK and CDR2 as SYGVNS. The CDR3 sequence: CASSAGLAGTKNIQYF. The CDR3 nucleotides are TGTGCCAGCAGTGCTGGACTAGCGGGAACCAAAAACATTCAGTACTTC.

The rearrangement uses TRBV4-3 and TRBJ2-7; D is perhaps TRBD2 (5 bases). V was trimmed by 6 bases and J by 0 bases, leaving 12 bases between them. This CDR3 comprises 14 residues. Per the germline V gene, CDR1 is LGHNA and CDR2 is YSLEER. CDR3 bases: TGCGCCAGCAGGGACTTCCCGGACTCCTACGAGCAGTACTTC. It translates to CASRDFPDSYEQYF.

The chain uses TRBV18 and TRBJ1-3, with 12 bases lining up with TRBD1. CDR1 and CDR2 (germline): KGHSH, LQKENI. Trimming cost V 3 bases and J 2 bases; bases outside gene matches: 2. This CDR3 comprises 16 residues. CDR3 amino acids: CASSPGQGATGNTIYF. The DNA of the CDR3 is TGTGCCAGCTCACCGGGACAGGGGGCAACTGGAAACACCATATATTTT.

This clonotype was found many times. This chain connects TRBV24-1 to TRBJ2-2; 9 bases map to TRBD2. The germline V gene has CDR1 KGHDR and CDR2 SFDVKD. CDR3 length equals 19 residues. The V and J ends lost 5 bases and 4 bases, in that order; junction bases with no gene match: 16. The CDR3 region has the DNA TGTGCCACCAGTGCCTACAGGGTACCTAGCGGGAATGGCACCGGGGAGCTGTTTTTT. Its translation is CATSAYRVPSGNGTGELFF.

A few counts support this clonotype. The chain links TRBV7-8 to TRBJ2-5, with 12 bases aligning to TRBD2. From germline, CDR1 is SGHVS and CDR2 FQNEAQ. The CDR3 runs to 17 residues. With 0 bases clipped from V and 5 bases from J, the junction kept 7 bases outside the gene matches. For the CDR3, the DNA is TGTGCCAGCAGCTTAGCACTCCGACTAGCGGGAGAGGAGACCCAGTACTTC. Amino acid sequence: CASSLALRLAGEETQYF. The full variable domain, its missing parts supplied by reference TRBV7-8 and TRBJ2-5, is GAGVSQSPRYKVAKRGQDVALRCDPISGHVSLFWYQQALGQGPEFLTYFQNEAQLDKSGLPSDRFFAERPEGSVSTLKIQRTQQEDSAVYLCASSLALRLAGEETQYFGPGTRLLVL.

This clonotype was seen a handful of times. The V and J genes are TRBV29-1 and TRBJ2-3, with 15 positions matching TRBD2. Germline V gene lookup returns CDR1 SQVTM and CDR2 ANQGSEA. Trimming removed 7 bases from V and 0 bases from J; junction bases left unmatched: 8. The CDR3 consists of 17 residues. The CDR3 sequence is CSGTGLAGGPSTDTQYF. CDR3 nucleotide sequence: TGCAGCGGGACGGGACTAGCGGGAGGTCCTAGCACAGATACGCAGTATTTT.

This clonotype was detected a few times. The chain links TRBV21-1 to TRBJ2-7. TRBV21-1 is marked as a pseudogene. The CDR3 contains 15 residues. CDR3 in amino acids: CASSKALGGTYEQYF. The DNA for the CDR3 is TGTGCCAGCAGCAAAGCGCTCGGCGGAACCTACGAGCAGTACTTC.

Worth noting for this clonotype: A much larger clonotype is one base distant, so this may be a read error. The chain joins TRBV20-1 to TRBJ2-7; 7 bases match TRBD1. The CDR3 is 14 amino acids. Looked up from germline, CDR1 is DFQATT and CDR2 is SNEGSKA (reference sequence). In nucleotides, the CDR3 is TGCAGTGTGAAAGGGGGCGGACGCCCTGGCGAGCAGTGCTTC. Translation gives CSVKGGGRPGEQCF.

This clonotype was picked up a small number of times. The V call is TRBV5-1, the J call TRBJ1-1, with 7 bases aligning to TRBD1. The CDR3 loop spans 16 amino acids. V gave up 3 bases and J gave up 0 bases; unmatched junction bases: 8. The V gene's germline CDR1 is SGHRS and CDR2 YFSETQ. The CDR3 sequence is CASSSLLTGVNTEAFF. The CDR3 DNA reads TGCGCCAGCAGCTCGCTTTTAACAGGGGTGAACACTGAAGCTTTCTTT.

The chain has TRBV20-1 and TRBJ2-7; D perhaps matches TRBD1 (5 bases). Germline V gives CDR1 DFQATT, CDR2 SNEGSKA (reference sequence). V was shortened by 0 bases and J by 0 bases, with 12 bases between the two germline ends. The CDR3 contains 15 residues. In DNA, the CDR3 is TGCAGTGCTAGAGATCTGGACACGGCCTCCTACGAGCAGTACTTC. Protein: CSARDLDTASYEQYF.

The sample holds a few counts of this clonotype. This chain connects TRBV2 to TRBJ2-2; no clear D gene. V was pared by 5 bases and J by 4 bases, with 14 bases between. Germline lookup yields CDR1 SNHLY and CDR2 FYNNEI. There are 15 residues in the CDR3. The CDR3 here is CASSFVTYSTGELFF. In DNA, the CDR3 is TGTGCCAGCAGTTTCGTGACTTACAGCACCGGGGAGCTGTTTTTT. Supplemented by reference TRBV2 and TRBJ2-2, the full variable domain reads EPEVTQTPSHQVTQMGQEVILRCVPISNHLYFYWYRQILGQKVEFLVSFYNNEISEKSEIFDDQFSVERPDGSNFTLKIRSTKLEDSAMYFCASSFVTYSTGELFFGEGSRLTVL.